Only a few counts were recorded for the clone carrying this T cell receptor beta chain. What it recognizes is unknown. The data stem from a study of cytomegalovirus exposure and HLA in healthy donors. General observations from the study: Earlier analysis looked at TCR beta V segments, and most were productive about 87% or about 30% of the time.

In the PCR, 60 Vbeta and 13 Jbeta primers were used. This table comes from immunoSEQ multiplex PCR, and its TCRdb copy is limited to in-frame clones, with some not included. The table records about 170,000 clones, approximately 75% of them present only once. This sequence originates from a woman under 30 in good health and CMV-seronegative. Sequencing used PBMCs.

CDR3 amino acids: CASSPGQTLSGANVLTF. The CDR3 DNA reads TGTGCCAGTAGTCCGGGACAGACATTATCTGGGGCCAACGTCCTGACTTTC. The V call is TRBV19, the J call TRBJ2-6, with TRBD1 matching over 7 bases. The CDR3 sequence is 17 residues long. The trim removed 5 bases at V and 1 base at J, leaving 8 bases unmatched. Germline-derived CDR1 and CDR2 are LNHDA and SQIVND (reference sequence).